This entry concerns a single T cell receptor beta chain. What it recognizes is unknown. 13 Jbeta primers and 60 Vbeta primers were used for the PCR. Data came from immunoSEQ multiplex PCR; TCRdb stores just in-frame clones and leaves some out. The sample has tens of thousands of clones; approximately 77% are singletons. The V and J ends lost 4 bases and 6 bases, in that order; junction bases with no gene match: 6. This CDR3 contains 14 residues. CDR1 SGHRS and CDR2 YFSETQ come from the germline V gene. The data originate from a study of cytomegalovirus exposure and HLA in healthy donors. General observations from the study: Later on, analysis showed that most CMV-associated TCR beta chains appeared to be HLA-restricted. In vitro work confirmed that three CMV-associated chains recognize CMV antigens.

V usage is TRBV5-1 and J usage is TRBJ1-5; 8 bases are a match to TRBD1. The TCR was taken from a young woman in good health and CMV-seronegative. The material sequenced was PBMCs. DNA of the CDR3: TGCGCCAGCAGCCCGGGACAGGAAGCTCAGCCCCAGCATTTT. Its translation: CASSPGQEAQPQHF.